Following are 11 T cell receptor beta chains from one sample sequenced in a study of cytomegalovirus exposure and HLA in healthy donors. With 60 Vbeta and 13 Jbeta primers, the PCR was carried out. Libraries were prepared by immunoSEQ multiplex PCR; TCRdb keeps only in-frame clonotypes and omits some of them. The table has some 150,000 clones, about 80% seen once; the top ten hold more than 4%. Source material: PBMCs. These TCRs come from a middle-aged man in good health and CMV-seropositive.

The rearrangement links TRBV10-1 to TRBJ1-3; D remains ambiguous. The ends were cut back, 4 bases at V and 0 bases at J, with 10 bases in the middle. The germline V gene encodes CDR1 WNHNN and CDR2 SYGVQD (reference sequence). CDR3 size: 15 residues. DNA of the CDR3: TGCGCCAGCAGTGCGGTTCGGGGCTCTGGAAACACCATATATTTT. This sequence encodes CASSAVRGSGNTIYF.

The rearrangement links TRBV5-6 to TRBJ2-1; 7 bases match TRBD2. CDR3 length: 15 amino acids. Germline V CDR1 and CDR2: SGHDT, YYEEEE. The junction had 10 bases not matched to a gene; V was cut back by 0 bases and J by 10 bases. The DNA for the CDR3 is TGTGCCAGCAGCTTGGGGGCGGGAGCCGCCAAGGAGCAGTTCTTC. Its protein product is CASSLGAGAAKEQFF.

The chain employs TRBV4-3 and TRBJ2-3; possibly TRBD2 for D (6 bases). The germline CDR1 and CDR2 sequences are LGHNA and YSLEER. V was trimmed by 3 bases and J by 0 bases, leaving 13 bases between them. This CDR3 spans 16 amino acids. CDR3 residues: CASSQGSGYSTDTQYF. For the CDR3, the DNA is TGCGCCAGCAGCCAGGGAAGCGGGTATAGCACAGATACGCAGTATTTT.

The DNA of the CDR3 is TGTGCCAGTAGTAGGCAGGGGGACTATGGCTACACCTTC. This codes for CASSRQGDYGYTF. This chain uses TRBV19 with TRBJ1-2, with 7 positions matching TRBD1. This CDR3 region has 13 residues. Germline V CDR1 and CDR2: LNHDA, SQIVND (reference sequence). V trimming: 4 bases; J trimming: 3 bases; junction bases outside the gene matches: 2.

The rearrangement links TRBV7-9 to TRBJ2-4; 10 bases match TRBD2. The CDR3 contains 17 residues. After removal of 0 bases from V and 1 base from J, the junction contained 3 bases not matched to a gene. Germline V CDR1 and CDR2: SEHNR, FQNEAQ (reference sequence). CDR3 protein: CASSLAAGGAAKNIQYF. The CDR3, as DNA: TGTGCCAGCAGCTTAGCAGCGGGAGGGGCGGCCAAAAACATTCAGTACTTC.

This clone was counted between two and nine times. The V call is TRBV30, the J call TRBJ1-2; 9 positions match TRBD1. The V gene's germline CDR1 is GTSNPN and CDR2 SVGIG (reference sequence). This CDR3 has 14 amino acids. After removal of 7 bases from V and 6 bases from J, the junction contained 12 bases not matched to a gene. CDR3 protein: CASDADRGFHGYTF. The DNA of the CDR3 is TGTGCCTCCGACGCTGACAGGGGGTTTCATGGCTACACCTTC. The full variable domain, in which reference TRBV30 and TRBJ1-2 provide the parts outside the CDR3, is SQTIHQWPATLVQPVGSPLSLECTVEGTSNPNLYWYRQAAGRGLQLLFYSVGIGQISSEVPQNLSASRPQDRQFILSSKKLLLSDSGFYLCASDADRGFHGYTFGSGTRLTVV.

The chain has TRBV6-5 and TRBJ2-7, with 7 bases identical to TRBD2. J gave up 4 bases and V 2 bases, and 2 bases lay outside the gene matches. Germline V CDR1 and CDR2: MNHEY, SVGAGI. This CDR3 is 13 amino acids long. CDR3 DNA: TGTGCCAGCAGTTACCCCGGGAGGTACGAGCAGTACTTC. Its translation: CASSYPGRYEQYF.

The chain is built from TRBV4-1 and TRBJ2-3, with 15 bases that match TRBD2. Germline V gene lookup returns CDR1 MGHRA and CDR2 YSYEKL. V lost 4 bases and J lost 6; bases outside the gene matches: 5. The CDR3 loop spans 16 amino acids. The CDR3 bases are TGCGCCAGCAGCCGGGGACTAGCGGGGGGAGGCGATACGCAGTATTTT. Protein: CASSRGLAGGGDTQYF.

This chain uses TRBV2 with TRBJ1-4; weak D call: TRBD1 (5 bases). The length of the CDR3 is 15 residues. V gave up 3 bases and J gave up 8 bases, with 16 bases separating them. From germline, CDR1 is SNHLY and CDR2 FYNNEI. The CDR3 DNA sequence: TGTGCCAGCAGTGATCAGGGTCAGGGTCAGGAAAAACTGTTTTTT. Amino acids: CASSDQGQGQEKLFF.

This clone has more than one count but fewer than ten. This chain links TRBV2 with TRBJ1-5, with D maybe TRBD1 (6 bases). Trimming took off 4 bases at V and 1 base at J, with 8 bases between the two ends. CDR1 and CDR2 (germline): SNHLY, FYNNEI. The CDR3 is 14 residues long. The CDR3 loop reads CASSAGASNQPQHF. The CDR3 DNA reads as TGTGCCAGCAGTGCAGGGGCCAGCAATCAGCCCCAGCATTTT.

The chain has TRBV30 and TRBJ1-3, with a weak D call TRBD1 (5 bases). Germline V CDR1 and CDR2: GTSNPN, SVGIG (reference sequence). The CDR3 has 13 amino acids. Trimming took off 2 bases at V and 6 bases at J, with 11 bases between the two ends. The CDR3 sequence: CAWSPLGENTIYF. The CDR3 DNA reads as TGTGCCTGGAGTCCCTTAGGGGAAAACACCATATATTTT.